These 8 T cell receptor beta chains originate from one sample sequenced in a study of blood T cells in healthy people across ages. The second PCR ran roughly 6 to 11 cycles with a sample-barcoded 5' primer and J-beta primers. MiXCR was run by TCRdb on the 5' RACE reads, yielding one entry per CDR3 protein. The sample shows 1 million or so distinct CDR3 sequences, under 55% of them seen only once. The sequenced sample was blood. The origin of the receptors is a woman aged 55-70 years in good health.

This clonotype was detected only a few times. The V call is TRBV4-1, the J call TRBJ2-7; no clear D. This CDR3 spans 16 amino acids. Germline V gene lookup returns CDR1 MGHRA and CDR2 YSYEKL. V was clipped by 0 bases and J by 2 bases, with 14 bases between them. Written as DNA, the CDR3 is TGCGCCAGCAGCCAAGACGAAGACAAGGGAACCTACGAGCAGTACTTC. Protein: CASSQDEDKGTYEQYF.

This clonotype was counted once. Written as DNA, the CDR3 is TGTGCCAGCAGTTTAAGGGGCTTGGACAGGGGTAAGGATACGCAGTATTTT. Amino acids: CASSLRGLDRGKDTQYF. The V and J genes are TRBV27 and TRBJ2-3; 9 bases line up with TRBD1. Germline loops: CDR1 MNHEY, CDR2 SMNVEV (reference sequence). The CDR3 covers 17 residues. V lost 2 bases, J lost 6 bases, and 12 bases stayed unmatched.

This clonotype was recorded only once. This chain joins TRBV29-1 and TRBJ1-1; possibly TRBD1 for D (6 bases). V lost 8 bases to trimming and J lost 6 bases, with 13 bases between them. Germline V gene data show CDR1 as SQVTM and CDR2 as ANQGSEA. The CDR3 runs 11 residues. The CDR3 is CSPSQGSEAFF. As DNA, the CDR3 is TGCAGCCCCTCACAGGGCTCTGAAGCTTTCTTT.

V gene TRBV25-1 combines with J gene TRBJ2-7, with TRBD2 matching 8 bases. Germline V gene sequence: CDR1 MGHDK, CDR2 SYGVNS. The CDR3 is 15 residues long. Trimming took 1 base from V and 7 from J; bases not matched to a gene: 9. In DNA, the CDR3 is TGTGCCAGCAGTGAATCGGGGGGGCCAAACAATGAGCAGTACTTC. Its protein is CASSESGGPNNEQYF.

This clonotype was recorded only once. The V and J genes are TRBV20-1 and TRBJ1-5; D is undetermined. The CDR3 totals 13 residues. CDR1 is DFQATT and CDR2 is SNEGSKA in the germline V gene (reference sequence). V gave up 6 bases and J gave up 1 base, with 10 bases separating them. CDR3 region: CSAGQASNQPQHF. DNA of the CDR3: TGCAGTGCCGGGCAGGCGAGCAATCAGCCCCAGCATTTT.

The gene calls are TRBV6-2 or TRBV6-3 and TRBJ2-1, with 16 bases that match TRBD2. V trimming: 2 bases; J trimming: 5 bases; junction bases outside the gene matches: 12. Germline-derived CDR1 and CDR2 are MNHEY and SVGEGT. This CDR3 spans 20 amino acids. This CDR3 is CASSYPLSGTSGRGDNEQFF. The CDR3, as DNA: TGTGCCAGCAGTTACCCTCTGTCCGGGACTAGCGGGAGGGGGGACAATGAGCAGTTCTTC.

This CDR3 reads CARTGGQGEQYF. The DNA of the CDR3 is TGTGCCAGGACAGGGGGCCAAGGCGAGCAGTACTTC. V and J are TRBV21-1 and TRBJ2-7; the tabulated D call, TRBD1, remains unverified against the DNA. TRBV21-1 has pseudogene status. The CDR3 consists of 12 residues.

This chain links TRBV10-1 with TRBJ1-2, with D perhaps TRBD1 (6 bases). Germline CDR1 reads WNHNN; CDR2 reads SYGVQD (reference sequence). V was trimmed by 0 bases and J by 8 bases, leaving 13 bases between them. The length of the CDR3 is 14 residues. DNA of the CDR3: TGCGCCAGCAGTGAGTCAGGACAGAGGCACGGCTACACCTTC. Residues: CASSESGQRHGYTF.